This TCR beta chain was found in a study of T cell changes during pregnancy in multiple sclerosis. Assay: immunoSEQ multiplex PCR; the TCRdb copy retains only in-frame clones and omits some. The sample shows 20,000 or so clones, 70% to 90% of them seen only once. Trimming removed 4 bases from V and 2 bases from J; junction bases left unmatched: 11. The CDR3 consists of 18 residues. Germline V lookup: CDR1 LGHNA, CDR2 YNFKEQ. This material consisted of CD8+ T cells from peripheral blood mononuclear cells, taken in the third trimester of pregnancy. J is TRBJ2-6 and V is TRBV4-2; TRBD1 matches 7 bases. This clonotype was sampled from a female donor in good health, enrolled as a control in a pregnancy study. The CDR3 DNA follows: TGTGCCAGCAGCCCGACCGGGACAGTGCGGGCTGGGGCCAACGTCCTGACTTTC. Translating it yields CASSPTGTVRAGANVLTF.